This paragraph reports one TCR beta chain. This entry comes from a study of shared clonotypes between healthy human individuals. Assay: immunoSEQ multiplex PCR; the TCRdb copy retains only in-frame clones and omits some. The sample contains over a million clones, roughly 96% of which appear only once. The receptor was derived from a young man in good health. The sequenced sample was naive CD4+ T cells sorted from blood. The subset denotes: CD45RA+ positively selected.

The CDR3 region has the DNA TGTGCCAGCAGTACTAGCGGGGTGAACTACAATGAGCAGTTCTTC. Translation: CASSTSGVNYNEQFF. The chain has TRBV28 and TRBJ2-1; 10 bases agree with TRBD2. Germline CDR1 is MDHEN and CDR2 is SYDVKM. CDR3 length: 15 amino acids. Trimming at V came to 5 bases and at J to 3 bases, leaving 4 bases not matched to a gene. Combining the CDR3 with reference TRBV28 and TRBJ2-1 gives the whole variable domain DVKVTQSSRYLVKRTGEKVFLECVQDMDHENMFWYRQDPGLGLRLIYFSYDVKMKEKGDIPEGYSVSREKKERFSLILESASTNQTSMYLCASSTSGVNYNEQFFGPGTRLTVL.